Sequencing of this TCR beta chain was carried out in a study of quantifying T cell responses using KT2 cells. At the level of the study: Reverse transcription used primers in the TCR alpha and beta constant regions. Estimated efficiency of the T4 ligation step was above 8.5% under optimum conditions. Points from the study as a whole: KT2 sequence counts showed saturation when very many KT2 cells were spiked in.

A single-stranded UMI oligo with SP2 sequence was ligated to cDNA 3' ends. The first PCR ran roughly 4 cycles with an equimolar RC1.1 and RC1.2 beta primer mix. TCRdb analysed the UMI-ligation and nested PCR reads with MiXCR anew, one entry per CDR3 protein. The data show 25,000 to 40,000 distinct CDR3 sequences, under 13% seen once. The germline gives CDR1 SGHVS, CDR2 FQNEAQ. The V end lost 2 bases, the J end lost 0 bases, and 12 bases lay between the germline ends. The CDR3 covers 16 residues. Remarks on this clonotype: Its specificity is not known.

KT2, a clone with a known TCR, was spiked into unfractionated PBMC. V usage is TRBV7-8 and J usage is TRBJ2-3; D not certain. Sequenced material: PBMCs spiked with cells of the T cell clone KT2. The receptor comes from a human donor. The CDR3 DNA reads TGTGCCAGCAGCTTAAATCGCACGAAAAGCACAGATACGCAGTATTTT. Translation gives CASSLNRTKSTDTQYF.